A selection of T cell receptor beta chains follows, all from one sample in a study of blood T cell repertoires in COVID-19. Assay: immunoSEQ multiplex PCR; the TCRdb copy retains only in-frame clones and omits some. The sample carries roughly 80,000 clones, approximately 90% recorded once. Specimen: peripheral blood. The receptors stem from a man aged 45-65 years with COVID-19, enrolled during active disease. Both conserved end residues are part of each CDR3.

v_call	j_call	cdr3_aa
TRBV28	TRBJ1-3	CASDTYSGNTIYF
TRBV2	TRBJ1-4	CASLRTGGANEKLFF
TRBV5-1	TRBJ1-1	CASSPRGSAEAFF
TRBV9	TRBJ2-5	CASSAQGTGQETQYF
TRBV6-5	TRBJ2-7	CASSRGDTYEQYF
TRBV27	TRBJ2-3	CASSLGQGTDTQYF
TRBV28	TRBJ1-2	CASSLYGQGARGYTF
TRBV4-1	TRBJ1-3	CASSLDRGSGNTIYF
TRBV28	TRBJ1-2	CASSPGQNYGYTF
TRBV6-5	TRBJ2-1	CASSYRREGPLNEQFF
TRBV5-4	TRBJ2-2	CASRQDRNTGELFF
TRBV10-3	TRBJ2-2	CASGTSGRTDTGELFF
TRBV3-1/TRBV3-2	TRBJ2-7	CASSQSGDSYEQYF
TRBV4-3	TRBJ2-1	CASSQGTDSYNEQFF
TRBV13	TRBJ1-1	CASSDREFNTEAFF